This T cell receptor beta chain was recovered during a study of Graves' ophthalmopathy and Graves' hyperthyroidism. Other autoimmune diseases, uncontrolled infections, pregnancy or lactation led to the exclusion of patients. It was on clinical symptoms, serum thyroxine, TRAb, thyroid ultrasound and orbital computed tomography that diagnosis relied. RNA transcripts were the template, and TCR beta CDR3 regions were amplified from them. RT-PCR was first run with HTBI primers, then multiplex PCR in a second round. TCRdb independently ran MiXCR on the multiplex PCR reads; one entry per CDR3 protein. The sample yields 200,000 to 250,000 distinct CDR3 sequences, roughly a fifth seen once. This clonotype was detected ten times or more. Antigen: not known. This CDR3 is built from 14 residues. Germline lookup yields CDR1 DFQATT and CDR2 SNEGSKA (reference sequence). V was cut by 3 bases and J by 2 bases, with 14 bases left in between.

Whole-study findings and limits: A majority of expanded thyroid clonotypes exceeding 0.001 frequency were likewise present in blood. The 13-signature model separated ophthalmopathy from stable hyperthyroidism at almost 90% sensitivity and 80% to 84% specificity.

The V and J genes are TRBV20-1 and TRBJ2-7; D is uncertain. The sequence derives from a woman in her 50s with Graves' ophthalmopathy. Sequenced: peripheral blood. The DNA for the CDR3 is TGCAGTGCTAGGATGGACCCGATCACCTACGAGCAGTACTTC. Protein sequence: CSARMDPITYEQYF.